The clone carrying this T cell receptor (beta chain) was seen a single time. As yet, its antigen is unknown. The time point was: cycle 4 day 1 (C4D1), after more than 5 weeks of nivolumab. Every patient relapsed after autologous stem cell transplantation, and brentuximab vedotin exposure varied. CD4+ T cells were purified from thawed PBMCs by negative selection. The entry originates in a study of PD-1 blockade in classical Hodgkin lymphoma. General study findings and limits: Among the patients, those starting nivolumab under 1 year after ASCT were excluded. By C4D1, diversity of CD4+ TCRs had risen significantly, whereas that of CD8+ TCRs had not.

V was pared by 1 base and J by 0 bases, with 6 bases between. Germline values: CDR1 SGHKS, CDR2 YYEKEE (reference sequence). This CDR3 contains 14 residues. The protocol was immunoSEQ multiplex PCR, while the TCRdb copy is restricted to in-frame clones and leaves out a portion. The data hold about 22,000 clones, with approximately 65% observed a single time. This sequence joins TRBV5-5 and TRBJ2-3; a weak D match, TRBD2 (5 bases). The sample was CD4+ T cells from blood, taken before the fourth cycle of nivolumab. The TCR originated in a human donor with classical Hodgkin lymphoma. CDR3 in amino acids: CASSLQRSTDTQYF. DNA for the CDR3: TGTGCCAGCAGCTTGCAGCGGAGCACAGATACGCAGTATTTT.